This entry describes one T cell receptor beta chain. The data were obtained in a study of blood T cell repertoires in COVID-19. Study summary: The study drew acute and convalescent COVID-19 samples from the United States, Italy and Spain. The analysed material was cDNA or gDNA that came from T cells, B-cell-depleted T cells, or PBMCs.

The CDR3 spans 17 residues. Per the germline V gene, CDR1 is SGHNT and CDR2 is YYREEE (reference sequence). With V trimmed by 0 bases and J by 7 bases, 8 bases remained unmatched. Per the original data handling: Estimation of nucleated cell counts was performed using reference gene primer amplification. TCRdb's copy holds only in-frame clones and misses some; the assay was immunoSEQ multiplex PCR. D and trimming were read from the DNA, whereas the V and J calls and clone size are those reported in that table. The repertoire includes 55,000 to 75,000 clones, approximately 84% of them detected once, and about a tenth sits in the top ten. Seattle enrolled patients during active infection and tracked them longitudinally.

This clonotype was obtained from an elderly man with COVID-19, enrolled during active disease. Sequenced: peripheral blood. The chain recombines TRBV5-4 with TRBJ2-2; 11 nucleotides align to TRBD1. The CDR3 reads CASSLAPDRGQVGELFF. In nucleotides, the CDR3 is TGTGCCAGCAGCTTGGCCCCGGACAGGGGGCAAGTCGGGGAGCTGTTTTTT.